The 30 T cell receptor beta chains in this list originate from one sample, sequenced in a study of read filtering for tumor transcriptome and immune sequencing. This library used roughly 400 ng RNA and molecular barcoded adaptors spanning alpha/delta and beta/gamma chains. Via MiXCR, TCRdb re-called the reads, giving one row per CDR3 protein. The sample lists approximately 150,000 distinct CDR3 sequences; over 10% were seen once. Sequenced input: a population of CD138-negative cells sorted from bone marrow. Receptor source: a donor at least 40 years old with multiple myeloma.

This clonotype was observed at least ten times. The chain is built from TRBV20-1 and TRBJ2-7; D possibly corresponds to TRBD1 (6 bases). This CDR3 has 13 amino acids. The V end was cut by 1 base, the J end by 2 bases, with 9 bases between. Per the germline V gene, CDR1 is DFQATT and CDR2 is SNEGSKA (reference sequence). CDR3 in amino acids: CSARGDKAYEQYF. CDR3 DNA: TGCAGTGCTAGAGGGGACAAAGCCTACGAGCAGTACTTC.

This clonotype was seen at least ten times. J is TRBJ2-1 and V is TRBV29-1; D might be TRBD1 (6 bases). CDR3 length: 13 residues. CDR1 SQVTM and CDR2 ANQGSEA come from the germline V gene. V lost 6 bases and J 2 bases, leaving 11 bases between the germline ends. The CDR3 nucleotides read TGCAGCGTGGCAGGGGCTACCTACAATGAGCAGTTCTTC. It codes for CSVAGATYNEQFF.

This clonotype was seen more than once but under ten times. V is TRBV25-1 and J is TRBJ2-2, with TRBD2 matching over 7 bases. J gave up 13 bases and V 5 bases, and 10 bases lay outside the gene matches. The CDR3 covers 13 residues. Germline CDR1 MGHDK, CDR2 SYGVNS. In DNA, the CDR3 is TGTGCCAGCAGTCGGGACTACCCTCTAGGGCTGTTTTTT. Translated: CASSRDYPLGLFF.

This clonotype was counted at least ten times. The J gene is TRBJ2-5, the V gene TRBV5-1; D ambiguous. Germline CDR1 reads SGHRS; CDR2 reads YFSETQ. The CDR3 covers 16 residues. V was pared by 0 bases and J by 3 bases, with 15 bases between. CDR3 sequence: CASSLGVQTVEETQYF. In DNA, the CDR3 is TGCGCCAGCAGCTTGGGGGTGCAAACGGTAGAAGAGACCCAGTACTTC.

This clonotype was counted at least ten times. The rearrangement uses TRBV9 and TRBJ2-1; 15 bases agree with TRBD2. CDR1 and CDR2 (germline): SGDLS, YYNGEE. CDR3 size: 17 residues. V lost 0 bases to trimming and J lost 7 bases; unmatched junction nucleotides: 5. CDR3: CASSVGRTSGRENEQFF. CDR3 nucleotide sequence: TGTGCCAGCAGCGTAGGTAGGACTAGCGGGAGGGAAAATGAGCAGTTCTTC. The full variable domain, completed using reference TRBV9 and TRBJ2-1, is DSGVTQTPKHLITATGQRVTLRCSPRSGDLSVYWYQQSLDQGLQFLIQYYNGEERAKGNILERFSAQQFPDLHSELNLSSLELGDSALYFCASSVGRTSGRENEQFFGPGTRLTVL.

The V gene is TRBV7-9, the J gene TRBJ2-1; the D is unclear. Germline V gives CDR1 SEHNR, CDR2 FQNEAQ (reference sequence). CDR3 length: 12 amino acids. V was shortened by 5 bases and J by 7 bases, with 9 bases between the two germline ends. The DNA of the CDR3 is TGTGCCAGCAGCCCACAGAGAAATGAGCAGTTCTTC. Translating gives CASSPQRNEQFF.

The chain has TRBV7-2 and TRBJ2-7, with D tentatively TRBD2 (6 bases). Trimming removed 5 bases from V and 7 bases from J, with 18 bases in between. The CDR3 consists of 14 residues. Germline V CDR1 and CDR2: SGHTA, FQGNSA. DNA for the CDR3: TGTGCCAGCAGCCTGTCCCGGGGGACTGATGAGCAGTACTTC. Translation gives CASSLSRGTDEQYF. The full variable domain, its missing parts supplied by reference TRBV7-2 and TRBJ2-7, is GAGVSQSPSNKVTEKGKDVELRCDPISGHTALYWYRQSLGQGLEFLIYFQGNSAPDKSGLPSDRFSAERTGGSVSTLTIQRTQQEDSAVYLCASSLSRGTDEQYFGPGTRLTVT.

This clonotype came up many times. The CDR3 sequence: CASNSGVIGELFF. The CDR3 nucleotides read TGTGCCAGCAACTCGGGAGTCATCGGGGAGCTGTTTTTT. The chain links TRBV12-3 or TRBV12-4 to TRBJ2-2, with a possible D match to TRBD2 (6 bases). V lost 7 bases to trimming and J lost 7 bases, with 13 bases between them. CDR3 length: 13 residues.

This clonotype came up a few times. This sequence may be a read error, since a much larger clone differs from it by one base. A read error is likely, as this CDR3 ends without the conserved phenylalanine or tryptophan. This rearrangement joins TRBV12-3 or TRBV12-4 to TRBJ1-1, with a weak D call TRBD1 (5 bases). The V gene lost 7 bases and the J gene lost 2 bases, with 17 bases spanning the gap. This CDR3 has 15 residues. CDR3 DNA sequence: TGTGCCAGCACCGAACGGGGGGGAATAAACACTGAAGCTTTCTGT. It specifies CASTERGGINTEAFC.

As to this clonotype: A much larger clonotype is one base distant, so this may be a read error. V usage is TRBV3-1 and J usage is TRBJ1-1, with D uncertain. Trimming shortened V by 4 bases and J by 8 bases, and 11 bases separated the two germline ends. From germline, CDR1 is LGHDT and CDR2 YNNKEL (reference sequence). CDR3 length: 12 residues. The CDR3 here is CASSPRPREAFF. In DNA form, the CDR3 reads TGTGCCAGCAGCCCCCGTCCAAGGGAAGCTTTCTTT.

There are a few counts of this clonotype. The missing conserved phenylalanine or tryptophan at the end of this CDR3 makes a read error likely. The chain uses TRBV19 and TRBJ2-1; 11 bases line up with TRBD1. Germline V lookup: CDR1 LNHDA, CDR2 SQIVND (reference sequence). The CDR3 length is 15 residues. Germline trimming cut 6 bases from V and 4 bases from J; bases unmatched to any gene: 5. The CDR3 loop reads CASSPGTGGYNEQFS. In DNA, the CDR3 is TGTGCCAGTAGCCCCGGGACAGGGGGTTACAATGAGCAGTTCTCC.

This clonotype came up many times. The chain joins TRBV4-1 to TRBJ2-1, with 12 positions matching TRBD2. V lost 4 bases, J lost 7 bases, and 5 bases stayed unmatched. CDR1 and CDR2 from the germline V gene are MGHRA and YSYEKL. This CDR3 contains 15 residues. CDR3 nucleotide sequence: TGCGCCAGCAGCCCCGGACTAGCGGGGAAGAATGAGCAGTTCTTC. It encodes CASSPGLAGKNEQFF.

This clonotype came up many times. The chain carries TRBV7-9 and TRBJ1-5; D is undetermined. This CDR3 spans 14 amino acids. CDR1 is SEHNR, CDR2 FQNEAQ, per germline (reference sequence). The ends were cut back, 5 bases at V and 0 bases at J, with 8 bases in the middle. The CDR3 loop reads CASSLGISNQPQHF. The CDR3 nucleotides read TGTGCCAGCAGCCTCGGAATTAGCAATCAGCCCCAGCATTTT.

The V call is TRBV12-3 or TRBV12-4, the J call TRBJ2-1; D is undetermined. V dropped 6 bases and J dropped 5 bases, with 11 bases sitting between them. The length of the CDR3 is 13 residues. CDR3 region: CASRKYSDNEQFF. The CDR3 DNA reads as TGTGCCAGCAGAAAATATAGTGACAATGAGCAGTTCTTC.

The sample holds many counts of this clonotype. The gene calls are TRBV9 and TRBJ2-5, with 14 positions matching TRBD2. Germline CDR1 reads SGDLS; CDR2 reads YYNGEE. V shed 3 bases, J shed 5 bases, and the junction held 9 bases outside the gene matches. The CDR3 covers 17 residues. The CDR3 DNA sequence: TGTGCCAGCAGCGAATTCCCGGGACTAGCGGGAGCGGAGACCCAGTACTTC. This translates into CASSEFPGLAGAETQYF.

This clonotype was seen at least ten times. This chain connects TRBV20-1 to TRBJ2-7; the match to TRBD2 covers 14 bases. Germline V gives CDR1 DFQATT, CDR2 SNEGSKA (reference sequence). This CDR3 has 16 residues. The V segment lost 6 bases and the J segment 0 bases; nucleotides outside the gene matches: 7. The CDR3 sequence: CSAPGLAGVSSYEQYF. The CDR3 DNA sequence: TGCAGTGCCCCGGGACTAGCGGGAGTGTCCTCCTACGAGCAGTACTTC.

This clonotype was detected many times. The CDR3 reads CAGGLADDTQYF. The CDR3 DNA reads as TGTGCCGGGGGACTAGCGGACGATACGCAGTATTTT. The V gene is TRBV30, the J gene TRBJ2-3, with TRBD2 matching 11 bases. J lost 6 bases, V lost 8 bases, and 4 bases had no gene match. The germline CDR1 and CDR2 sequences are GTSNPN and SVGIG (reference sequence). The length of the CDR3 is 12 residues.

This clonotype occurred once. This may be a read error: a much more frequent sequence differs by one nucleotide. The CDR3 DNA follows: TGCGCCAGCAGCTTCACTAGCGGCCAAGAGACCCAGTACTTC. Translating gives CASSFTSGQETQYF. V gene TRBV5-1 combines with J gene TRBJ2-5; 8 nucleotides align to TRBD2. The V gene's germline CDR1 is SGHRS and CDR2 YFSETQ. J lost 1 base, V lost 2 bases, and 1 base had no gene match. There are 14 residues in the CDR3.

This clonotype occurred many times. The chain has TRBV5-1 and TRBJ2-1, with D unresolved. This CDR3 contains 11 residues. V lost 5 bases and J 7 bases, leaving 7 bases between the germline ends. CDR1 and CDR2 (germline): SGHRS, YFSETQ. CDR3 amino acids: CASSEANEQFF. As DNA, the CDR3 is TGCGCCAGCAGTGAAGCGAATGAGCAGTTCTTC. Based on the CDR3 plus reference TRBV5-1 and TRBJ2-1, the full variable domain is KAGVTQTPRYLIKTRGQQVTLSCSPISGHRSVSWYQQTPGQGLQFLFEYFSETQRNKGNFPGRFSGRQFSNSRSEMNVSTLELGDSALYLCASSEANEQFFGPGTRLTVL.

This clonotype was detected many times. CDR3 residues: CASSLEGQASTGELFF. CDR3 sequence (DNA): TGCGCCAGCAGCTTGGAGGGACAGGCAAGCACCGGGGAGCTGTTTTTT. This chain uses TRBV5-1 with TRBJ2-2; 8 bases agree with TRBD1. Trimming took 0 bases from V and 4 from J; bases not matched to a gene: 5. Germline V gives CDR1 SGHRS, CDR2 YFSETQ. The CDR3 is 16 residues long.

This clonotype appeared many times. The chain is built from TRBV30 and TRBJ2-1; D gene ambiguous. Looked up from germline, CDR1 is GTSNPN and CDR2 is SVGIG (reference sequence). The V end lost 0 bases, the J end lost 10 bases, and 13 bases lay between the germline ends. CDR3 length: 13 amino acids. The CDR3 nucleotides read TGTGCCTGGAGTGTAGGATGGTCTACCGAGCAGTTCTTC. Amino acid sequence: CAWSVGWSTEQFF.

As to this clonotype: An end of the junction differs from the germline gene, which may be a read error. The chain couples TRBV4-3 to TRBJ1-2; D is undetermined. CDR3 length: 15 residues. Germline values: CDR1 LGHNA, CDR2 YSLEER. The CDR3 nucleotides read TGCGCCAGCAGCCAAAGTCAACGAGAATGGAACAGCTACGCCTTC. Its protein is CASSQSQREWNSYAF.

This clonotype was detected ten times or more. The V and J genes are TRBV7-6 and TRBJ2-5, with TRBD2 matching over 8 bases. Germline V gives CDR1 SGHVS, CDR2 FNYEAQ. This CDR3 comprises 19 residues. J gave up 0 bases and V 2 bases, and 14 bases lay outside the gene matches. The CDR3 sequence is CASSLRAGVPRRNQETQYF. The CDR3 DNA is TGTGCCAGCAGCTTACGAGCGGGAGTGCCAAGGCGGAACCAAGAGACCCAGTACTTC.

This clonotype came up many times. V is TRBV9 and J is TRBJ1-5; the D is unclear. Germline values: CDR1 SGDLS, CDR2 YYNGEE. This CDR3 region has 14 residues. Trimming removed 0 bases from V and 1 base from J, with 5 bases in between. The CDR3 loop is CASSVGTSNQPQHF. For the CDR3, the DNA is TGTGCCAGCAGCGTAGGTACAAGCAATCAGCCCCAGCATTTT.

At least ten counts were recorded for this clonotype. At one boundary the junction diverges from the germline segment, which might be a read error. The gene calls are TRBV11-2 and TRBJ2-7, with D tentatively TRBD1 or TRBD2 (7 bases each). Germline V gene data show CDR1 as SGHAT and CDR2 as FQNNGV. CDR3 length: 12 residues. In DNA, the CDR3 is TGTGCCAGCAGCTTAGCAGGGGGAGGGCCTACATTC. Amino acid sequence: CASSLAGGGPTF.

This clonotype was seen at least ten times. This sequence joins TRBV7-2 and TRBJ1-2; 9 bases align to TRBD1. Germline lookup yields CDR1 SGHTA and CDR2 FQGNSA. The V and J ends lost 4 bases and 5 bases, in that order; junction bases with no gene match: 11. The CDR3 loop spans 16 amino acids. The CDR3 region has the DNA TGTGCCAGCAGCTCTCAGGGGACAGGGACTCCTTATGGCTACACCTTC. Encoded protein: CASSSQGTGTPYGYTF. The entire variable domain, with the rest obtained from reference TRBV7-2 and TRBJ1-2, is as follows: GAGVSQSPSNKVTEKGKDVELRCDPISGHTALYWYRQSLGQGLEFLIYFQGNSAPDKSGLPSDRFSAERTGGSVSTLTIQRTQQEDSAVYLCASSSQGTGTPYGYTFGSGTRLTVV.

This clonotype was picked up many times. This chain connects TRBV10-2 to TRBJ1-5, with D hard to call. Germline lookup yields CDR1 WSHSY and CDR2 SAAADI. The CDR3 consists of 14 residues. V lost 2 bases to trimming and J lost 7 bases, with 12 bases between them. CDR3 sequence reads: CASSEGPPEQPQHF. CDR3 DNA sequence: TGCGCCAGCAGTGAGGGACCCCCAGAGCAGCCCCAGCATTTT.

In its sample, this clonotype was seen a few times. The CDR3 sequence: CASSRSGTSGSDEQYF. CDR3 bases: TGCGCCAGCAGCCGGTCCGGGACTAGCGGGAGTGACGAGCAGTACTTC. The V gene is TRBV4-3, the J gene TRBJ2-7, with 14 bases aligning to TRBD2. J was trimmed by 5 bases and V by 4 bases; bases with no gene match: 7. CDR1 and CDR2 (germline): LGHNA, YSLEER. This CDR3 spans 16 amino acids.

This clonotype was detected ten times or more. The V call is TRBV20-1, the J call TRBJ2-1; 9 bases line up with TRBD2. There are 14 residues in the CDR3. Germline V gene sequence: CDR1 DFQATT, CDR2 SNEGSKA (reference sequence). V gave up 5 bases and J gave up 3 bases; unmatched junction bases: 5. CDR3 coding DNA: TGCAGTGCTGGACTAGCGCGGTACTACAATGAGCAGTTCTTC. As protein: CSAGLARYYNEQFF.

The sample holds many counts of this clonotype. The chain has TRBV7-3 and TRBJ2-7, with 9 bases fitting TRBD1. In germline, CDR1 is SGHTA, CDR2 FQGTGA. The trim removed 5 bases at V and 5 bases at J, leaving 10 bases unmatched. The CDR3 runs 15 residues. The CDR3: CASSTGTGWQDEQYF. The CDR3 nucleotides read TGTGCCAGCAGCACAGGGACAGGGTGGCAAGACGAGCAGTACTTC.